This is a list of T cell receptor beta chains from one sample in a study of T cell responses to AZD1222 COVID-19 vaccine. TCRdb's copy holds only in-frame clones and misses some; the assay was immunoSEQ multiplex PCR. Its table lists over 140,000 clones. Sequencing was performed on peripheral blood. These TCRs come from an adult in good health. Each CDR3 is given with its conserved first and last residue. Each record gives: V gene, D gene, J gene, CDR3 DNA, CDR3 protein. The D gene is left open where the match is weak.

>TRBV29-1|NA|TRBJ1-2
TGCAGCGCTGAACGGGGGAGCAGTTCTGGCTACACCTTC
CSAERGSSSGYTF
>TRBV2|NA|TRBJ1-2
TGTGCCAGCAGTGAGTCGGGACACAAAAACTATGGCTACACCTTC
CASSESGHKNYGYTF
>TRBV15|TRBD1|TRBJ1-2
TGTGCCACCAGCAGGACAGGGACCGGCGTCTATGGCTACACCTTC
CATSRTGTGVYGYTF
>TRBV5-4|NA|TRBJ1-1
TGTGCCAGCAGCCATCGGTCGGGGAACACTGAAGCTTTCTTT
CASSHRSGNTEAFF
>TRBV6-1|NA|TRBJ1-2
TGTGCCAGCAGTGAAGGAGGGCAGGTCTATGGCTACACCTTC
CASSEGGQVYGYTF
>TRBV7-2|NA|TRBJ2-5
TGTGCCAGCAGCTTAAGCTTACTGGAGACCCAGTACTTC
CASSLSLLETQYF
>TRBV3-1/TRBV3-2|NA|TRBJ1-5
TGTGCCAGCAGCCAAGATGTTACGGGGCAGCCCCAGCATTTT
CASSQDVTGQPQHF
>TRBV4-3|NA|TRBJ2-7
TGCGCCAGCAGCCAAGGAACAGGCTGGGAAGCGGGCGAGCAGTACTTC
CASSQGTGWEAGEQYF
>TRBV7-2|TRBD1|TRBJ1-2
TGTGCCAGCAGCTTACAGGGGGCGAACTATGGCTACACCTTC
CASSLQGANYGYTF
>TRBV5-4|NA|TRBJ1-2
TGTGCCAGCAGCTTGGGTGGCCGTGCTAACTATGGCTACACCTTC
CASSLGGRANYGYTF
>TRBV30|TRBD1|TRBJ2-3
TGTGCCTGGTGGACAGGGGCCGATACGCAGTATTTT
CAWWTGADTQYF
>TRBV30|NA|TRBJ1-3
TGTGCCTTTACAGCTTTCTCTGGAAACACCATATATTTT
CAFTAFSGNTIYF
>TRBV11-2|NA|TRBJ2-7
TGTGCCAGCAGCTTAGGTCTTGGCTACGAGCAGTACTTC
CASSLGLGYEQYF
>TRBV30|NA|TRBJ1-2
TGTGCCTGGAGTACAGGGCCGGGCTACACCTTC
CAWSTGPGYTF
>TRBV18|NA|TRBJ1-3
TGTGCCAGCTCACCCCCCGGTTACTACAGGGAAGGAAACACCATATATTTT
CASSPPGYYREGNTIYF
>TRBV5-5|NA|TRBJ2-2
TGTGCCAGCAGCTTGGGAGGGGTGACCGGGGAGCTGTTTTTT
CASSLGGVTGELFF
>TRBV7-8|NA|TRBJ1-4
TGTGCCAGCAGCAACCGACAGACAACTAATGAAAAACTGTTTTTT
CASSNRQTTNEKLFF
>TRBV4-1|TRBD1|TRBJ1-2
TGCGCCAGCAGCCCCAGCCCCGACAGGGCGGGGGACTATGGCTACACCTTC
CASSPSPDRAGDYGYTF
>TRBV10-3|NA|TRBJ1-4
TGTGCCATCAGTGAGTCGACTCGTGGAGGGTCGGATGAAAAACTGTTTTTT
CAISESTRGGSDEKLFF
>TRBV4-1|NA|TRBJ1-2
TGCGCCAGCAAGGCAGGGACTGGTGGCTACACCTTC
CASKAGTGGYTF
>TRBV10-3|NA|TRBJ2-3
TGTGCCATCAGTGAGTCGGGGCGGAACACAGATACGCAGTATTTT
CAISESGRNTDTQYF
>TRBV10-3|NA|TRBJ1-2
TGTGCCATCAGTGAAAGAATCATCCATGGCTACACCTTC
CAISERIIHGYTF
>TRBV5-1|NA|TRBJ1-3
TGCGCCAGCAGCTTGGCCTCGGGCTACTCTGGAAACACCATATATTTT
CASSLASGYSGNTIYF